This TCR beta chain was retrieved from a study of cytomegalovirus exposure and HLA in healthy donors. Study findings and constraints: V- and J-gene trimming in TCR beta was tied to a missense DCLRE1C variant by an analysis performed later. Among TCR beta chains, those listed as cytomegalovirus-associated numbered about 160.

Regarding this clone: Its antigen remains unidentified.

V shed 11 bases and J 5 bases; nucleotides not matched to a gene: 7. CDR3 size: 12 residues. CDR1 and CDR2 from the germline V gene are MNHNS and SASEGT. PCR primers comprised 60 Vbeta and 13 Jbeta primers. The data were produced by immunoSEQ multiplex PCR, yet TCRdb's version contains in-frame clones alone and is incomplete. The sample contains about 200,000 clones, about 77% of which appear only once. The sequence was collected from a woman between 25 and 40 years old in good health and CMV-seronegative. This sequence joins TRBV6-1 and TRBJ2-7, with 9 bases lining up with TRBD1. Sequencing input: PBMCs. CDR3 in DNA: TGTGCCGGGGGGACAGGGCCCCACGAGCAGTACTTC. It codes for CAGGTGPHEQYF.